This section outlines one TCR beta chain sequence together with its context. Its antigen has not been determined. Base qualities are not recorded, but no much larger clone differs from it by a single base. Other DNA sequences in the sample encode the same CDR3. The data were obtained in a study of blood T cell repertoires in COVID-19 (dated by TCRdb to 2020 to 2022). Broadly, across the study: The collaborator samples originated in the United States, Italy and Spain and spanned the acute and convalescent phases of COVID-19. The material from the prospective study consisted of cDNA or gDNA derived from T cells, B-cell-depleted T cells, or PBMCs. Subjects who had been exposed to COVID-19, were actively infected with it, or had recovered from it provided the deeply sampled blood TCRbeta repertoires that made up the dataset. The repertoires were made available in a free public database intended to serve as a resource for research on the immune response to SARS-CoV-2. The samples were drawn from the first 160 participants of the ongoing ImmuneRACE study and from some 1,300 subjects provided by 6 global collaborators. A de-identified subject ID, COVID-19 status, age in years and sex were almost always included in the sample metadata. Where HLA class I and class II types were available, the types were taken from metadata supplied by the sample provider, not from assay-based typing.

TCRbeta CDR3 regions were amplified from genomic DNA by means of the immunoSEQ Assay, a bias-controlled multiplex PCR. Regarding the original processing steps: The number of nucleated cells in each sample was estimated from the amplification of reference gene primers within the assay. To quantify the absolute abundance of each unique TCRbeta CDR3 rearrangement, sequence reads were collapsed and filtered. Productive Simpson clonality was computed per sample as the square root of Simpson's diversity index over productive rearrangements. Not all clones reach the TCRdb copy of this immuneACCESS table, which keeps in-frame sequences only. Checked studies attribute under half of the gap to unresolved V genes and leave the rest unexplained. That table is the source of V, J and clone size, and D and trimming were worked out from the DNA. The sample table shows under 300,000 clones, and 83% are seen once. The top ten hold roughly 10% of the sample.

Broader findings and caveats from the paper: The amount of clinical and demographic metadata varied by source and participant and was provided uncurated.

A second Seattle source provided samples from volunteer blood donors who had recovered from COVID-19. Collaborating institutions collected whole blood in K2EDTA tubes following their own protocols. For TCRbeta analysis, collaborator samples were shipped as frozen whole blood, as isolated PBMCs, or as DNA extracted from either sample type. From the germline V gene (reference sequence), CDR1 is DFQATT and CDR2 is SNEGSKA. The CDR3 sequence holds 11 residues, the cysteine and phenylalanine included. This entry keeps only the CDR3 DNA: 33 bases, framed from base 1. V is shortened by 2 bases, J by 3 bases, and the region joining them spans 5 bases.

This sequence originates from a woman in her 50s who had recovered from COVID-19. The specimen sequenced was peripheral blood. The chain links TRBV20-1 with TRBJ2-7; confidence is insufficient to name the D gene. The DNA reads TGCAGTGCTAGAACCGGCTACGAGCAGTACTTC. Its coded protein is CSARTGYEQYF.